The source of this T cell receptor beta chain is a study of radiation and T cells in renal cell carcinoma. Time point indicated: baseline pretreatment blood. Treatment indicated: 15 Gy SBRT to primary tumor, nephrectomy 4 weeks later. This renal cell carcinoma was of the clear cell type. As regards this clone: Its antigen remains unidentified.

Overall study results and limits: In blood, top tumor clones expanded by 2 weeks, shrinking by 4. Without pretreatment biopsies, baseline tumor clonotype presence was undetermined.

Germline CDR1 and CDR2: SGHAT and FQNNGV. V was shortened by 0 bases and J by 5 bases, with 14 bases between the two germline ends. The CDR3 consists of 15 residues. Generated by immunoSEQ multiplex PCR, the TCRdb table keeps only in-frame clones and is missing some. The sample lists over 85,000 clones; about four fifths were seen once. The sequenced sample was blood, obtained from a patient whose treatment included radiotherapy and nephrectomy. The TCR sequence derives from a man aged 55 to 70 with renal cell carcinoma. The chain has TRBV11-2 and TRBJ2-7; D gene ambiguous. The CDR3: CASSLDRIGLHEQYF. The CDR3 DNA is TGTGCCAGCAGCTTAGATAGGATAGGTCTCCACGAGCAGTACTTC.